A single sample gave rise to the 18 T cell receptor beta chains below, sequenced in a study of blood T cell repertoires in COVID-19. This table comes from immunoSEQ multiplex PCR, and its TCRdb copy is limited to in-frame clones, with some not included. The sample includes over 250,000 clones, 85% to 90% of them seen just once. Material for sequencing was peripheral blood. The receptor source for this set is a woman aged 50 to 60 with COVID-19, enrolled during active disease.

The rearrangement links TRBV11-2 to TRBJ2-3; D remains unclear. This CDR3 is 12 amino acids long. The ends were cut back, 8 bases at V and 1 base at J, with 7 bases in the middle. Germline-derived CDR1 and CDR2 are SGHAT and FQNNGV. The CDR3 nucleotides read TGTGCCAGCGACGGAGGCACAGATACGCAGTATTTT. It specifies CASDGGTDTQYF.

The chain uses TRBV6-1 and TRBJ1-2, with D unclear. The CDR3 totals 16 residues. Trimming removed 4 bases from V and 6 bases from J, with 21 bases in between. Germline CDR1 is MNHNS and CDR2 is SASEGT. CDR3 sequence (DNA): TGTGCCAGCAGTGCCGGCCTTGAGGGCTGGGTCCATGGCTACACCTTC. This gives the protein CASSAGLEGWVHGYTF.

The chain uses TRBV19 and TRBJ2-5; 8 bases match TRBD1. The CDR3 extends over 16 amino acids. Germline CDR1 reads LNHDA; CDR2 reads SQIVND (reference sequence). V shed 1 base and J 1 base; nucleotides not matched to a gene: 5. CDR3 coding DNA: TGTGCCAGTAGTATAGGGACAGGGCTGGTCCAAGAGACCCAGTACTTC. Amino acids: CASSIGTGLVQETQYF.

The chain employs TRBV24-1 and TRBJ2-5, with TRBD2 matching 11 bases. The CDR3 loop spans 15 amino acids. V lost 6 bases to trimming and J lost 4 bases; unmatched junction nucleotides: 6. Looked up from germline, CDR1 is KGHDR and CDR2 is SFDVKD. The CDR3 bases are TGTGCCACCAGTTTGGGACTAGCGGCCCGAGAGACCCAGTACTTC. Translated: CATSLGLAARETQYF.

The V gene is TRBV9, the J gene TRBJ2-2, with TRBD1 matching 7 bases. CDR3 size: 18 residues. Germline-derived CDR1 and CDR2 are SGDLS and YYNGEE. Unmatched junction bases numbered 14, after V lost 3 bases and J lost 3 bases. The CDR3: CASSASTDRALDTGELFF. Written as DNA, the CDR3 is TGTGCCAGCAGCGCGTCGACTGACAGGGCCCTGGACACCGGGGAGCTGTTTTTT.

The chain recombines TRBV7-9 with TRBJ2-3; 11 positions agree with TRBD2. Germline-derived CDR1 and CDR2 are SEHNR and FQNEAQ (reference sequence). The CDR3 extends over 16 amino acids. The V segment lost 1 base and the J segment 3 bases; nucleotides outside the gene matches: 3. In DNA form, the CDR3 reads TGTGCCAGCAGCTTAGGGGCTAGCGGGAGGACAGATACGCAGTATTTT. The encoded protein is CASSLGASGRTDTQYF.

The V call is TRBV30, the J call TRBJ2-1; D not certain. CDR1 and CDR2 (germline): GTSNPN, SVGIG (reference sequence). CDR3 length: 12 residues. Trimming took off 0 bases at V and 10 bases at J, with 10 bases between the two ends. The CDR3 protein is CAWSVPVIEQFF. The CDR3 DNA follows: TGTGCCTGGAGTGTACCGGTAATAGAGCAGTTCTTC.

The V and J genes are TRBV5-1 and TRBJ2-3; D perhaps matches TRBD2 (5 bases). The CDR3 is 16 amino acids. V was pared by 0 bases and J by 2 bases, with 13 bases between. Per the germline V gene, CDR1 is SGHRS and CDR2 is YFSETQ. The CDR3 reads CASSLAGSGNTDTQYF. CDR3 sequence (DNA): TGCGCCAGCAGCTTGGCGGGAAGTGGTAACACAGATACGCAGTATTTT.

The J gene is TRBJ2-1, the V gene TRBV2, with 13 positions matching TRBD2. Germline V lookup: CDR1 SNHLY, CDR2 FYNNEI. This CDR3 spans 19 amino acids. With V trimmed by 0 bases and J by 0 bases, 5 bases remained unmatched. CDR3 in amino acids: CASSEARTSGRVSYNEQFF. The CDR3 nucleotides read TGTGCCAGCAGTGAAGCGCGTACTAGCGGGAGGGTCTCCTACAATGAGCAGTTCTTC.

The J gene is TRBJ2-5, the V gene TRBV5-6, with a possible D match to TRBD1 (6 bases). CDR1 and CDR2 from the germline V gene are SGHDT and YYEEEE. The CDR3 sequence is 13 residues long. Trimming removed 6 bases from V and 4 bases from J, with 13 bases in between. Here the CDR3 reads CASKPGHIETQYF. CDR3 nucleotides: TGTGCCAGCAAACCGGGACACATAGAGACCCAGTACTTC.

V is TRBV24-1 and J is TRBJ1-5; 12 bases match TRBD1. The CDR3 is 19 amino acids. After removal of 3 bases from V and 1 base from J, the junction contained 9 bases not matched to a gene. From germline, CDR1 is KGHDR and CDR2 SFDVKD. The CDR3 loop is CATSDGPGQGAGSNQPQHF. As DNA, the CDR3 is TGTGCCACCAGTGATGGACCGGGACAGGGGGCCGGCAGCAATCAGCCCCAGCATTTT.

In this sample, this clone turned up once. The gene calls are TRBV9 and TRBJ2-7, with 7 bases that match TRBD2. CDR3 length: 15 residues. Trimming took 0 bases from V and 2 from J; bases not matched to a gene: 5. Germline lookup yields CDR1 SGDLS and CDR2 YYNGEE. The CDR3 sequence is CASSVALGGAYEQYF. In nucleotides, the CDR3 is TGTGCCAGCAGCGTAGCATTGGGGGGGGCCTACGAGCAGTACTTC.

V is TRBV29-1 and J is TRBJ2-3, with 8 bases matching TRBD1. The CDR3 spans 11 residues. Germline CDR1 SQVTM, CDR2 ANQGSEA. The junction had 1 base not matched to a gene; V was cut back by 6 bases and J by 5 bases. The CDR3 is CSVDRGDTQYF. CDR3 sequence (DNA): TGCAGCGTAGACAGGGGAGATACGCAGTATTTT.

This rearrangement joins TRBV5-1 to TRBJ2-5; TRBD1 matches 7 bases. The CDR3 is made up of 14 amino acids. J was trimmed by 3 bases and V by 5 bases; bases with no gene match: 7. Germline V CDR1 and CDR2: SGHRS, YFSETQ. The CDR3: CASRPTGYEETQYF. The CDR3 DNA reads TGCGCCAGCAGACCGACAGGGTACGAAGAGACCCAGTACTTC.

J is TRBJ2-2 and V is TRBV7-3; D might be TRBD1 (5 bases). This CDR3 is built from 17 residues. Germline V gene lookup returns CDR1 SGHTA and CDR2 FQGTGA. V was pared by 5 bases and J by 2 bases, with 18 bases between. The CDR3 coding sequence is TGTGCCAGCAGCCCCGTCCGCTCAGGGTCCAACACCGGGGAGCTGTTTTTT. Protein: CASSPVRSGSNTGELFF.

The chain uses TRBV11-2 and TRBJ1-2; 8 bases agree with TRBD1. V lost 1 base to trimming and J lost 8 bases; unmatched junction nucleotides: 15. The CDR3 contains 17 residues. The germline V gene encodes CDR1 SGHAT and CDR2 FQNNGV. CDR3 sequence reads: CASSLGDDRGKAGGYTF. CDR3 bases: TGTGCCAGCAGCTTAGGGGACGACAGGGGCAAGGCAGGAGGCTACACCTTC.

This chain links TRBV19 with TRBJ1-5, with D perhaps TRBD1 (6 bases). CDR3 size: 14 residues. Trimming left V 6 bases short and J 5 bases short, with 14 bases between. Germline V lookup: CDR1 LNHDA, CDR2 SQIVND (reference sequence). CDR3: CASSRDIFYQPQHF. The CDR3 coding sequence is TGTGCCAGTAGCCGGGACATATTTTATCAGCCCCAGCATTTT. Full variable domain (rest looked up from reference TRBV19 and TRBJ1-5): DGGITQSPKYLFRKEGQNVTLSCEQNLNHDAMYWYRQDPGQGLRLIYYSQIVNDFQKGDIAEGYSVSREKKESFPLTVTSAQKNPTAFYLCASSRDIFYQPQHFGDGTRLSIL.

The CDR3 nucleotides are TGTGCCAGTAGGGGGACAGGGAAAGTGGATGAGCAGTTCTTC. Residues: CASRGTGKVDEQFF. The rearrangement uses TRBV19 and TRBJ2-1; 9 bases map to TRBD1. Germline CDR1 and CDR2: LNHDA and SQIVND (reference sequence). The ends lost 6 bases at V and 8 bases at J; junction bases unmatched: 8. The CDR3 covers 14 residues.